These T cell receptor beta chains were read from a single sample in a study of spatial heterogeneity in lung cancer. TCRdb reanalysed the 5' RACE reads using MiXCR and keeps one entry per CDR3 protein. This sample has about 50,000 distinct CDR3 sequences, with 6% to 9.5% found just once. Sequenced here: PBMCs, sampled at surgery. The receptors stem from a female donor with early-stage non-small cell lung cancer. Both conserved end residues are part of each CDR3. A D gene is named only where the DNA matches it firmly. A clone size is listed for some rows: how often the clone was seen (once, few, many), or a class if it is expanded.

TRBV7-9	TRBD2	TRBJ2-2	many	CASSPVVAGRMSGELFF	TGTGCCAGCAGCCCAGTCGTAGCGGGGAGAATGTCCGGGGAGCTGTTTTTT
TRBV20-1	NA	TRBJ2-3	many	CSARTGQITDTQYF	TGCAGTGCTAGAACCGGACAGATCACAGATACGCAGTATTTT
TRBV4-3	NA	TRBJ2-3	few	CASSPRDGRTDTQYF	TGCGCCAGCAGCCCGAGGGACGGCCGCACAGATACGCAGTATTTT
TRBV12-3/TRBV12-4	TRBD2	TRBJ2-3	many	CASSPSIRGGAADTQYF	TGTGCCAGCAGTCCCTCGATCCGCGGGGGGGCCGCAGATACGCAGTATTTT
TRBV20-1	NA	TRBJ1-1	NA	CSARGRVGTEAFF	TGCAGTGCTAGAGGGAGGGTTGGCACTGAAGCTTTCTTT
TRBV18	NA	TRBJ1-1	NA	CASSPGAYNTEAFF	TGTGCCAGCTCACCTGGGGCCTACAACACTGAAGCTTTCTTT
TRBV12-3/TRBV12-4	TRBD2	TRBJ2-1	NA	CASSLLSGVGIEQFF	TGTGCCAGCAGCTTATTGAGCGGGGTAGGGATTGAGCAGTTCTTC
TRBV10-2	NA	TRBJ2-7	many	CATTINTGPYEQYF	TGCGCCACGACAATAAATACAGGGCCCTACGAGCAGTACTTC
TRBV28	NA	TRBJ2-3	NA	CASAGGATDTQYF	TGTGCCAGCGCCGGGGGAGCAACAGATACGCAGTATTTT
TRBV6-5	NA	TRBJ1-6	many	CASSSAYNSPLHF	TGTGCCAGCAGTTCCGCCTATAATTCACCCCTCCACTTT
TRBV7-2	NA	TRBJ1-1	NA	CASSLGPQNTEAFF	TGTGCCAGCAGCTTGGGGCCTCAGAACACTGAAGCTTTCTTT
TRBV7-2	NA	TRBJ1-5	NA	CASSLASGTREHF	TGTGCCAGCAGCTTAGCATCCGGGACAAGAGAGCATTTT
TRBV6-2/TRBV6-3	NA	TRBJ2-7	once	CASSRGGVYEQYF	TGTGCCAGCAGCCGTGGAGGGGTTTACGAGCAGTACTTC
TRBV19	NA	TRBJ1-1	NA	CVSSTTGPGTEAFF	TGTGTCAGTAGTACCACAGGGCCGGGCACTGAAGCTTTCTTT
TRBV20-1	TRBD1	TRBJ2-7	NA	CSATQGATVYEQYF	TGCAGTGCTACACAGGGGGCTACGGTCTACGAGCAGTACTTC
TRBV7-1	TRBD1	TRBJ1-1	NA	CASSQGGLNTEAFF	TGTGCCAGCAGTCAGGGGGGACTGAACACTGAAGCTTTCTTT
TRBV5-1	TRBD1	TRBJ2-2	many	CASQGQANTGELFF	TGCGCCAGCCAGGGACAGGCGAACACCGGGGAGCTGTTTTTT
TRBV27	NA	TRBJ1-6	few	CASSLFGVSSYNSPLHF	TGTGCCAGCAGTTTATTCGGGGTGAGCTCCTATAATTCACCCCTCCACTTT
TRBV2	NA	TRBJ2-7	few	CASNPRTVFSYEQYF	TGTGCCAGCAATCCCCGGACAGTCTTTTCCTACGAGCAGTACTTC
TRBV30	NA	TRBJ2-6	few	CAWSLRTPGANVLTF	TGTGCCTGGAGTCTTCGGACCCCCGGGGCCAACGTCCTGACTTTC
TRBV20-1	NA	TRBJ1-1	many	CSADSGFSANTEAFF	TGCAGTGCTGACTCTGGGTTTTCGGCGAACACTGAAGCTTTCTTT
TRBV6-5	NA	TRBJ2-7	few	CASSYSSWSPYEQYF	TGTGCCAGCAGTTACTCTAGCTGGAGCCCCTACGAGCAGTACTTC
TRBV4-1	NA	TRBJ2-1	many	CASSQAGAPSYNEQFF	TGCGCCAGCAGCCAAGCGGGGGCCCCCTCCTACAATGAGCAGTTCTTC
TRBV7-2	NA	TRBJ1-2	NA	CASSLDAGGYTF	TGTGCCAGCAGCTTAGATGCCGGGGGCTACACCTTC
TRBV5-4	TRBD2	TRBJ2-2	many	CASSWAGGTGELFF	TGTGCCAGCAGCTGGGCGGGGGGAACCGGGGAGCTGTTTTTT
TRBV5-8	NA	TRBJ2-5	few	CASSLDLFRETQYF	TGTGCCAGCAGCTTGGATCTCTTTAGGGAGACCCAGTACTTC
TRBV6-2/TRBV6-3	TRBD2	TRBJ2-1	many	CASSRTSGVASSYNEQFF	TGTGCCAGCAGTAGGACTAGCGGGGTGGCCTCCTCCTACAATGAGCAGTTCTTC
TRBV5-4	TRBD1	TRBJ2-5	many	CASSRNPTGAQETQYF	TGTGCCAGCAGCAGGAACCCGACAGGGGCCCAAGAGACCCAGTACTTC
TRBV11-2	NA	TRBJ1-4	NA	CASSLPGGAEKLFF	TGTGCCAGCAGCTTACCCGGGGGTGCCGAAAAACTGTTTTTT
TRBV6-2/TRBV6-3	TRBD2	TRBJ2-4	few	CASSSPWTSGGLAKNIQYF	TGTGCCAGCAGTTCGCCCTGGACTAGCGGGGGGTTAGCCAAAAACATTCAGTACTTC
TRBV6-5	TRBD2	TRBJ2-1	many	CASSYSLAGYSYNEQFF	TGTGCCAGCAGTTACTCATTAGCGGGTTACTCCTACAATGAGCAGTTCTTC
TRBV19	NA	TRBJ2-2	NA	CASSIGRGVNTGELFF	TGTGCCAGTAGTATAGGTAGGGGCGTGAACACCGGGGAGCTGTTTTTT
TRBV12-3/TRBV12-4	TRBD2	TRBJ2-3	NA	CASSLRSGLAGNLDTQYF	TGTGCCAGCAGTTTAAGATCGGGACTAGCGGGGAATTTAGATACGCAGTATTTT
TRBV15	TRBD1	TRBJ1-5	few	CATSRDRNSNQPQHF	TGTGCCACCAGCAGGGACAGGAATAGCAATCAGCCCCAGCATTTT
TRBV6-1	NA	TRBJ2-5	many	CASRDSGKETQYF	TGTGCCAGCAGGGATAGCGGCAAAGAGACCCAGTACTTC
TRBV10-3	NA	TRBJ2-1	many	CAISETQGAYNEQFF	TGTGCCATCAGTGAGACACAGGGAGCCTACAATGAGCAGTTCTTC
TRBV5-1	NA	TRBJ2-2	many	CASSFLGAGTNTGELFF	TGCGCCAGCAGCTTTCTGGGTGCAGGGACGAACACCGGGGAGCTGTTTTTT
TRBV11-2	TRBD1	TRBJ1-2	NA	CASSITGTAANYGYTF	TGTGCCAGCAGCATTACCGGGACAGCAGCTAACTATGGCTACACCTTC
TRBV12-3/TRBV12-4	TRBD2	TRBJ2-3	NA	CASSPRLAGGRYPSTDTQYF	TGTGCCAGCAGTCCTAGACTAGCGGGGGGTCGTTACCCTAGCACAGATACGCAGTATTTT
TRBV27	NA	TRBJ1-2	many	CASSHAGLDYGYTF	TGTGCCAGCAGTCACGCGGGACTTGACTATGGCTACACCTTC